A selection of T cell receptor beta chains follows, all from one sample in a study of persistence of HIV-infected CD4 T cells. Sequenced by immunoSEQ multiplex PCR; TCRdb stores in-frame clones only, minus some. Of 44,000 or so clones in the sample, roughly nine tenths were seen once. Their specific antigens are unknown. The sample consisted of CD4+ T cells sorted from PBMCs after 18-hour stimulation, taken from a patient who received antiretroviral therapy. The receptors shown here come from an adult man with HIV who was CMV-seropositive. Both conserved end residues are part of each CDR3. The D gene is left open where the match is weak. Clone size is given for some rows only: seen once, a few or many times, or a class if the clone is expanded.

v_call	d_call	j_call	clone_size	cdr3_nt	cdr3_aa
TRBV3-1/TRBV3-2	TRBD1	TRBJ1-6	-	TGTGCCAGCAGCCAGATCCGACAGGGTTCACCCCTCCACTTT	CASSQIRQGSPLHF
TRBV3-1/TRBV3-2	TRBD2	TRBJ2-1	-	TGTGCCAGCAGCTATGGGCCTTGGACTAGCGGGGGGGCAGGTGAGCAGTTCTTC	CASSYGPWTSGGAGEQFF
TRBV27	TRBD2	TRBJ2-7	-	TGTGCCAGCAGTTTATCGAGGACTAGCGGGGGATTGGGCTACGAGCAGTACTTC	CASSLSRTSGGLGYEQYF
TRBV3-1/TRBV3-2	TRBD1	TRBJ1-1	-	TGTGCCAGCAGCCAAGTTAAAGGGGGCTCTGAAGCTTTCTTT	CASSQVKGGSEAFF
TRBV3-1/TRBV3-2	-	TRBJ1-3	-	TGTGCCAGCAGCCAAGATGTTAGGTCCGGAAACACCATATATTTT	CASSQDVRSGNTIYF
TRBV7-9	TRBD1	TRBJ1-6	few	TGTGCCATTTCTGGGACAGGGGATTCACCCCTCCACTTT	CAISGTGDSPLHF
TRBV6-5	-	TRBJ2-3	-	TGTGCCAGCAGTTTTAATGGGGGCACAGATACGCAGTATTTT	CASSFNGGTDTQYF
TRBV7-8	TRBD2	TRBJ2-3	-	TGTGCCAGCCCGGGGGGCGCCCGACTAGCGGGGCTCACAGATACGCAGTATTTT	CASPGGARLAGLTDTQYF
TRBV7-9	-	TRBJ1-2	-	TGTGCCAGCAGCAGATCTGACTATGGCTACACCTTC	CASSRSDYGYTF
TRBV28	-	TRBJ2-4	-	TGTGCCAGCAGGAAGATGGGGATTTCCAAAAACATTCAGTACTTC	CASRKMGISKNIQYF
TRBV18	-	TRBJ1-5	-	TGTGCCAGCTCACCGGGGACGGGGAATCAGCCCCAGCATTTT	CASSPGTGNQPQHF
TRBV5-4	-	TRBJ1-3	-	TGTGCCAGCAGCTTGGGCGGCGGTGGGGGAAACACCATATATTTT	CASSLGGGGGNTIYF
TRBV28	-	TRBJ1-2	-	TGTGCCAGCAGTTTACAGATCTCTAACTATGGCTACACCTTC	CASSLQISNYGYTF
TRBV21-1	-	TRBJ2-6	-	TGTGCCAGCAGCAAAGAAGTACACAGGGGATTTCCCTCTGGGGCCAACGTCCTGACTTTC	CASSKEVHRGFPSGANVLTF
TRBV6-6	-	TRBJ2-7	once	TGTGCCAGCAGTTACTCCGGGGACTACGAGCAGTACTTC	CASSYSGDYEQYF
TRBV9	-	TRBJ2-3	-	TGTGCCAGCGCCCGACGGCCAAGCACAGATACGCAGTATTTT	CASARRPSTDTQYF
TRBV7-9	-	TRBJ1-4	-	TGTGCCAGCACCAGAGGCCCAACTAATGAAAAACTGTTTTTT	CASTRGPTNEKLFF
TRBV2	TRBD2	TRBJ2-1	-	TGTGCCAGCAGACGAAGGACTAGCGGGGGGTCGCACCTCTACAATGAGCAGTTCTTC	CASRRRTSGGSHLYNEQFF
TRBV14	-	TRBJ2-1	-	TGTGCCAGCAGCGTAAAAAGGGAGCAGTTCTTC	CASSVKREQFF
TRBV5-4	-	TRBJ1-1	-	TGTGCCAGCAGCTTGGGGGGGGCTTCTGAAGCTTTCTTT	CASSLGGASEAFF
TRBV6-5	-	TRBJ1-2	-	TGTGCCAGCAAGGCGACAGGAGCCAATGGCTACACCTTC	CASKATGANGYTF
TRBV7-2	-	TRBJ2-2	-	TGTGCCAGCAGTTCGACATCGACCGGGGAGCTGTTTTTT	CASSSTSTGELFF
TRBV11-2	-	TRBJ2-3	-	TGTGCCAGCAGCTTAGGTAGTTGGTTGGTCGATACGCAGTATTTT	CASSLGSWLVDTQYF
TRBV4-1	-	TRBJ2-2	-	TGCGCCAGCAGCCAAGACGACAGAGACGACGGGGAGCTGTTTTTT	CASSQDDRDDGELFF
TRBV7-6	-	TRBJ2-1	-	TGTGCCAGCAGCTCTCAGGGTCGGGCGCGGATGTACAATGAGCAGTTCTTC	CASSSQGRARMYNEQFF
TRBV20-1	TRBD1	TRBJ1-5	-	TGCAGTGCTAGTAGGCCAGGGGGTGGTCAGCCCCAGCATTTT	CSASRPGGGQPQHF
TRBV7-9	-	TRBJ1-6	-	TGTGCCAGCGGCCAGGAGGGCTCCTATAATTCACCCCTCCACTTT	CASGQEGSYNSPLHF
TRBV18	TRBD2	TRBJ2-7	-	TGTGCCAGCTCACCAGGGCTAGCGGGGGGCCTCGAGCAGTACTTC	CASSPGLAGGLEQYF
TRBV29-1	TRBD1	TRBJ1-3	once	TGCAGCGCAAAGACAGGGGGCGAAAACACCATATATTTT	CSAKTGGENTIYF
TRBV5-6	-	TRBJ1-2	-	TGTGCCAGCAAATTCGGCGGGCAGGCTAACTATGGCTACACCTTC	CASKFGGQANYGYTF
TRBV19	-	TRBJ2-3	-	TGTGCCAGTAGATCTGGGGGCACAGATACGCAGTATTTT	CASRSGGTDTQYF
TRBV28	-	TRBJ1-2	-	TGTGCCAGCAGTTTAGGGGGTTTTGGCTACACCTTC	CASSLGGFGYTF
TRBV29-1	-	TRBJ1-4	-	TGCAGCGTTATTCGGCAGTATAATGAAAAACTGTTTTTT	CSVIRQYNEKLFF
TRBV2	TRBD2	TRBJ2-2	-	TGTGCCAGCAGACTGGGACTAGCGGGGGCTAACACCGGGGAGCTGTTTTTT	CASRLGLAGANTGELFF
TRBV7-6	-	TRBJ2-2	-	TGTGCCAGCAGCCAACAGGGAGCCGGGGAGCTGTTTTTT	CASSQQGAGELFF
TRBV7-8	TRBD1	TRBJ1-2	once	TGTGCCAGCAGCCCGAAGACAGGGGGCTATGGCTACACCTTC	CASSPKTGGYGYTF